This TCR beta chain stems from a study of T cells after somatic rescue of genetic block. Profiled with immunoSEQ multiplex PCR; TCRdb holds only in-frame clones, not every one. The sample carries fewer than 150,000 clones, 80% to 95% recorded once. CDR1 and CDR2 (germline): LNHDA, SQIVND (reference sequence). The CDR3 has 12 amino acids. V lost 4 bases, J lost 13 bases, and 10 bases stayed unmatched. The chain carries TRBV19 and TRBJ2-7; 7 bases map to TRBD1. This clonotype originated in a young woman. The sequencing sample was made of peripheral blood mononuclear cells (PBMCs). CDR3 residues: CASSTSQGSLYF. The CDR3 bases are TGTGCCAGTAGTACCTCACAGGGGTCCCTTTACTTC.